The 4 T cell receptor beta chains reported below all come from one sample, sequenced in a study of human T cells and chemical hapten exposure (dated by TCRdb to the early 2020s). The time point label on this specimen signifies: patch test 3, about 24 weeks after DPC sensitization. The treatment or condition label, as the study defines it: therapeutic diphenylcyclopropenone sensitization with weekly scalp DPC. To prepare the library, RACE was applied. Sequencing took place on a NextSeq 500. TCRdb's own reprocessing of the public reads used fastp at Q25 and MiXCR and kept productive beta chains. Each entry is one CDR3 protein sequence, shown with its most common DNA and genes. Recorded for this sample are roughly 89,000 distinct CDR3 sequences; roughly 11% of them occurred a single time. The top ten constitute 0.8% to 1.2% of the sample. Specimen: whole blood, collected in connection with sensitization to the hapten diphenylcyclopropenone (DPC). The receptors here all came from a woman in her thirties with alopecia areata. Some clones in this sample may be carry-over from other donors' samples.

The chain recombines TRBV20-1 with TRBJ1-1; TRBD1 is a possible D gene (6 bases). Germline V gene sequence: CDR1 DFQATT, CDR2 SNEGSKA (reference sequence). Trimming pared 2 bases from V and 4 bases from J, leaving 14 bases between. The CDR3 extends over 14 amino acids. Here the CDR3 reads CSARPDRRGTEAFF. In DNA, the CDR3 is TGCAGTGCTAGACCTGACAGGCGAGGCACTGAAGCTTTCTTT.

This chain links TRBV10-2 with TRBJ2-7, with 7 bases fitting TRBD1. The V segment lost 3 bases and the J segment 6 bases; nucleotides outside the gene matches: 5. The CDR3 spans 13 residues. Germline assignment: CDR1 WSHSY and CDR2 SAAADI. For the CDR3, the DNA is TGCGCCAGCAGTGAAACAGGGGTGTTCGAGCAGTACGTC. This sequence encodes CASSETGVFEQYV.

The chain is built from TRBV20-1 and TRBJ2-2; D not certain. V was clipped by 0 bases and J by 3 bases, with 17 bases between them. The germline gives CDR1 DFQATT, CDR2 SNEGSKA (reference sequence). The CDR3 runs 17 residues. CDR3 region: CSARDLVRLGDTGELFF. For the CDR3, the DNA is TGCAGTGCTAGAGATTTAGTCAGACTTGGGGACACCGGGGAGCTGTTTTTT.

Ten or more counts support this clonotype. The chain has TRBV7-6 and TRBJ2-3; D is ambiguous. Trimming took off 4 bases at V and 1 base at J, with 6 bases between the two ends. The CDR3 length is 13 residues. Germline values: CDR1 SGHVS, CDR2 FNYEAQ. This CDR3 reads CASSSARTDTQYF. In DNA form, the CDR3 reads TGTGCCAGCAGCTCCGCGCGCACAGATACGCAGTATTTT.